Listed here are 9 T cell receptor beta chains from one sample, sequenced in a study of shared clonotypes between healthy human individuals. Measured with immunoSEQ multiplex PCR; TCRdb has only the in-frame clones, and not every one. The data hold over 400,000 clones, with about 96% observed a single time. Source material: naive CD4+ T cells sorted from blood. Subset denoted: CD45RA+ positively selected. The receptors shown here come from a woman between 25 and 40 years old in good health.

V and J are TRBV27 and TRBJ2-1; a possible D gene is TRBD2 (5 bases). CDR1 and CDR2 (germline): MNHEY, SMNVEV (reference sequence). V dropped 6 bases and J dropped 2 bases, with 8 bases sitting between them. The CDR3 loop spans 13 amino acids. The CDR3 loop is CASRPGTYNEQFF. As DNA, the CDR3 is TGTGCCAGCAGACCCGGGACCTACAATGAGCAGTTCTTC.

The chain carries TRBV18 and TRBJ1-2, with 7 bases fitting TRBD1. This CDR3 is built from 18 residues. Germline CDR1 reads KGHSH; CDR2 reads LQKENI. J gave up 5 bases and V 3 bases, and 18 bases lay outside the gene matches. This CDR3 is CASSPRPGQHQGAYGYTF. CDR3 nucleotides: TGTGCCAGCTCACCGAGACCGGGACAGCATCAAGGGGCATATGGCTACACCTTC.

This clone was seen only once. J is TRBJ2-7 and V is TRBV5-1; 7 positions agree with TRBD1. Per the germline V gene, CDR1 is SGHRS and CDR2 is YFSETQ. CDR3 length: 14 amino acids. Germline trimming cut 0 bases from V and 5 bases from J; bases unmatched to any gene: 5. The CDR3 reads CASSLGQGFNEQYF. The CDR3 DNA follows: TGCGCCAGCAGCTTGGGACAGGGTTTCAACGAGCAGTACTTC.

This chain connects TRBV11-3 to TRBJ2-6; D perhaps matches TRBD1 (5 bases). CDR1 and CDR2 (germline): SGHNT, YENEEA. The germline V and J ends were trimmed by 1 base and 1 base, with 11 bases remaining between them. The CDR3 consists of 17 residues. The CDR3 nucleotides are TGTGCCAGCAGCTTAGGGTGGGGCGAATCTGGGGCCAACGTCCTGACTTTC. Translating it yields CASSLGWGESGANVLTF.

This clone was seen just once. This rearrangement joins TRBV4-1 to TRBJ2-2, with 7 bases that match TRBD1. V dropped 4 bases and J dropped 1; count of bases not matched to a gene: 9. The CDR3 totals 17 residues. Germline CDR1 reads MGHRA; CDR2 reads YSYEKL. The CDR3 DNA sequence: TGCGCCAGCAGCCGAGGAGAGGGGACAGAGAACACCGGGGAGCTGTTTTTT. As protein: CASSRGEGTENTGELFF.

This clone has just one count. This chain links TRBV7-9 with TRBJ2-1; D call uncertain. This CDR3 is 15 amino acids long. From germline, CDR1 is SEHNR and CDR2 FQNEAQ (reference sequence). The V and J ends lost 6 bases and 4 bases respectively, with 16 bases between them. CDR3: CASSPSDFVYNEQFF. The CDR3 nucleotides are TGTGCCAGCAGTCCGAGTGATTTTGTGTACAATGAGCAGTTCTTC.

Of note for this clone: Its ends do not fully match the called genes, so a read error is possible. The V and J genes are TRBV28 and TRBJ2-1; 8 bases map to TRBD2. The CDR3 runs to 16 residues. The germline V gene encodes CDR1 MDHEN and CDR2 SYDVKM. This CDR3 is CASSSLLAVAGNEQFF. The CDR3 DNA follows: TGTGCCAGTAGTTCCCTACTAGCGGTCGCGGGCAATGAGCAGTTCTTC.

The chain recombines TRBV30 with TRBJ1-2, with D uncertain. The CDR3 has 12 residues. Trimming stripped 0 bases from V and 4 bases from J, with 6 bases between. Germline loops: CDR1 GTSNPN, CDR2 SVGIG (reference sequence). CDR3 in DNA: TGTGCCTGGAGTGTACCCCCCTATGGCTACACCTTC. It codes for CAWSVPPYGYTF.

J is TRBJ2-1 and V is TRBV6-1; 9 positions match TRBD2. The CDR3 has 15 amino acids. Germline CDR1 MNHNS, CDR2 SASEGT. J lost 1 base, V lost 10 bases, and 8 bases had no gene match. DNA of the CDR3: TGTGCCATCCTTAGCGGGAGCGGGTCCTACAATGAGCAGTTCTTC. Translation: CAILSGSGSYNEQFF.